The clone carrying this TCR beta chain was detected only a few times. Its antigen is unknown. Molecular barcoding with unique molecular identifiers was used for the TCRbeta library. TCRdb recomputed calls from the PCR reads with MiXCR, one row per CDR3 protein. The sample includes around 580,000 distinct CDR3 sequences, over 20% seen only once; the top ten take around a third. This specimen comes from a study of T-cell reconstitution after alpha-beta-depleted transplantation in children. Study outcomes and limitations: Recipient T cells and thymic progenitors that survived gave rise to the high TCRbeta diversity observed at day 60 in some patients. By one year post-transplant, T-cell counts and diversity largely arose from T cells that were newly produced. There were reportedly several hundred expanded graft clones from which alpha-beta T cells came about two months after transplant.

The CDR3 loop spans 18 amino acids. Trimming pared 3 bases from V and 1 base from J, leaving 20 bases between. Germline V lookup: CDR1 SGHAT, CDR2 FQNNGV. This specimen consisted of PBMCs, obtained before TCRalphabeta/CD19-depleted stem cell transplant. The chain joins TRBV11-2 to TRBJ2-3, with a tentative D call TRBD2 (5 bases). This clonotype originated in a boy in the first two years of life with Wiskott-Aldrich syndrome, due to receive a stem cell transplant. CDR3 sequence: CASSLGAGISLGTDTQYF. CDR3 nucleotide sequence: TGTGCCAGCAGCTTGGGTGCGGGCATCAGCCTAGGCACAGATACGCAGTATTTT.